The sequence of this TCR beta chain was determined in a study of blood T cell repertoires in COVID-19. Study overall: Sample material is recorded as cDNA or gDNA derived from T cells, B-cell-depleted T cells, or PBMCs.

After removal of 4 bases from V and 5 bases from J, the junction contained 8 bases not matched to a gene. The germline CDR1 and CDR2 sequences are SGHNT and YENEEA. This CDR3 is 15 amino acids long. Participants' reported clinical history set cohort assignment. Methods used by the authors: Reference gene primers were amplified, and this amplification served to estimate nucleated cell counts. Profiled with immunoSEQ multiplex PCR; TCRdb holds only in-frame clones, not every one. The V and J calls and clone size come from that table; D and trimming were worked out from the DNA. The sample yields approximately 290,000 clones, around 87% seen once.

This chain connects TRBV11-3 to TRBJ2-7; 10 nucleotides agree with TRBD2. The source is a woman between 18 and 29 years old with acute COVID-19. Sequencing was performed on PBMCs or T cells enriched from blood (not recorded which). In nucleotides, the CDR3 is TGTGCCAGCAGCTCCAGATGGACTAGCGGTAACGAGCAGTACTTC. It yields the protein CASSSRWTSGNEQYF. Complete variable domain (other parts from reference TRBV11-3 and TRBJ2-7): EAGVVQSPRYKIIEKKQPVAFWCNPISGHNTLYWYLQNLGQGPELLIRYENEEAVDDSQLPKDRFSAERLKGVDSTLKIQPAELGDSAVYLCASSSRWTSGNEQYFGPGTRLTVT.